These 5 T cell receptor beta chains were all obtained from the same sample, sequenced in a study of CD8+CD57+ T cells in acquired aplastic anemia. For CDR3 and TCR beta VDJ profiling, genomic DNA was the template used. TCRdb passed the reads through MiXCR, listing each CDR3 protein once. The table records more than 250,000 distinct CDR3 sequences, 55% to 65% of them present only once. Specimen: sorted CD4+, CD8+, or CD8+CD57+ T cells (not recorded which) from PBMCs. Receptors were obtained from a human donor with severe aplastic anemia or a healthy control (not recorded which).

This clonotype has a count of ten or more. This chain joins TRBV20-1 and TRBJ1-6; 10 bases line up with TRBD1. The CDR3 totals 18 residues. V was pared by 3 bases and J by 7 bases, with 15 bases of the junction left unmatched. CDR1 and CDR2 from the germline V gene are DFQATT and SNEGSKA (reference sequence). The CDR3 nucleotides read TGCAGTGCTAGCGGGCCCGCAGGACAGGGGGAGGGAAATTCACCCCTCCACTTT. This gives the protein CSASGPAGQGEGNSPLHF.

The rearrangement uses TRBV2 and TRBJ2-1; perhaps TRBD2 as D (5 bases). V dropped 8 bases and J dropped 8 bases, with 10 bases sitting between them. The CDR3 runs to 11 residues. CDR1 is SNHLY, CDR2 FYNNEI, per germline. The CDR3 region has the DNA TGTGCCAGCGTAGCGTATGATGAGCAGTTCTTC. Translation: CASVAYDEQFF.

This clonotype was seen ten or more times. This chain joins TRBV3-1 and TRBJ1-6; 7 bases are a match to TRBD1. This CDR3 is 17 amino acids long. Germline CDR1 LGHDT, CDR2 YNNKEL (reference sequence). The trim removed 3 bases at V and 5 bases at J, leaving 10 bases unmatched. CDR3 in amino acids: CASSHNPGTDDNSPLHF. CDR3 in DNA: TGTGCCAGCAGCCATAACCCTGGGACAGATGATAATTCACCCCTCCACTTT.

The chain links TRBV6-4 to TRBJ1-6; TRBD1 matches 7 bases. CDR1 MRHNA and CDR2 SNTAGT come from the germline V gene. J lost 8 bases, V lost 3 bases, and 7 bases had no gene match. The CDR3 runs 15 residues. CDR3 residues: CASSEDGTDDSPLHF. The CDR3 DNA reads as TGTGCCAGCAGTGAAGATGGGACAGATGATTCACCCCTCCACTTT.

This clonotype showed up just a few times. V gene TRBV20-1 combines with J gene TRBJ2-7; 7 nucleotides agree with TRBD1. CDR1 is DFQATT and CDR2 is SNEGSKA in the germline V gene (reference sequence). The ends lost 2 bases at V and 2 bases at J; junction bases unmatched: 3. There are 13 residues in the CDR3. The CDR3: CSARSDRTYEQYF. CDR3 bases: TGCAGTGCTAGATCGGACAGGACCTACGAGCAGTACTTC.